These T cell receptor beta chains were read from a single sample in a study of blood T cell repertoires in COVID-19. Data came from immunoSEQ multiplex PCR; TCRdb stores just in-frame clones and leaves some out. The profile shows tens of thousands of clones, approximately 76% of them singletons. Material: peripheral blood. These receptors were taken from a man aged 65 to 79 with active or convalescent COVID-19. CDR3s include the opening cysteine and the closing phenylalanine or tryptophan. The D gene is left open where the match is weak. Clone size appears in some rows only: once, few, many, or a class for an expanded clone.

V	J	size	D	CDR3	DNA
TRBV3-1/TRBV3-2	TRBJ2-1	many	TRBD2	CASSQQSGGRDYNEQFF	TGTGCCAGCAGCCAGCAGAGCGGGGGGAGAGACTACAATGAGCAGTTCTTC
TRBV7-3	TRBJ2-5	-	-	CASSFFGTGGRETQYF	TGTGCCAGCAGCTTCTTTGGGACAGGCGGGAGAGAGACCCAGTACTTC
TRBV5-1	TRBJ1-1	-	-	CASSSGSTQNTEAFF	TGCGCCAGCAGCTCCGGGAGCACTCAGAACACTGAAGCTTTCTTT
TRBV6-5	TRBJ2-3	-	TRBD2	CASRPRGVGTDTQYF	TGTGCCAGCAGACCACGGGGGGTAGGCACAGATACGCAGTATTTT
TRBV2	TRBJ2-3	-	TRBD2	CASSLSGTSTDTQYF	TGTGCCAGCAGTCTTAGCGGGACTAGCACAGATACGCAGTATTTT
TRBV6-6	TRBJ2-1	-	TRBD2	CASSYRTSGGTSEQFF	TGTGCCAGCAGTTACCGGACTAGCGGGGGTACTAGTGAGCAGTTCTTC
TRBV12-5	TRBJ2-7	-	TRBD2	CASGAQTSESSYEQYF	TGTGCTAGTGGCGCGCAAACTAGCGAGAGCTCCTACGAGCAGTACTTC
TRBV28	TRBJ2-7	-	-	CASRRIIAGTYEQYF	TGTGCCAGCAGAAGAATTATAGCAGGGACCTACGAGCAGTACTTC
TRBV11-2	TRBJ2-1	few	-	CASSLLAAYGSYNEQFF	TGTGCCAGCAGCTTACTAGCTGCGTATGGGTCCTACAATGAGCAGTTCTTC
TRBV4-1	TRBJ2-3	few	-	CASGPPPPNPRVFTDTQYF	TGCGCCAGCGGCCCCCCCCCTCCGAACCCCCGGGTATTCACAGATACGCAGTATTTT
TRBV7-9	TRBJ2-2	-	TRBD1	CASRHGQGDSGELFF	TGTGCCAGCAGGCACGGACAGGGGGATAGCGGGGAGCTGTTTTTT
TRBV6-5	TRBJ2-5	once	-	CASADTGGQETQYF	TGTGCCAGCGCGGATACCGGGGGCCAAGAGACCCAGTACTTC
TRBV11-3	TRBJ2-1	-	TRBD2	CASSAGTSGVYNEQFF	TGTGCCAGCAGTGCCGGGACTAGCGGGGTCTACAATGAGCAGTTCTTC
TRBV2	TRBJ1-2	-	-	CASPRGLYGYTF	TGTGCCAGTCCCCGGGGTCTCTATGGCTACACCTTC
TRBV5-4	TRBJ2-2	-	-	CARSEVGGRTGELFF	TGTGCCCGCAGCGAGGTGGGGGGGCGGACCGGGGAGCTGTTTTTT